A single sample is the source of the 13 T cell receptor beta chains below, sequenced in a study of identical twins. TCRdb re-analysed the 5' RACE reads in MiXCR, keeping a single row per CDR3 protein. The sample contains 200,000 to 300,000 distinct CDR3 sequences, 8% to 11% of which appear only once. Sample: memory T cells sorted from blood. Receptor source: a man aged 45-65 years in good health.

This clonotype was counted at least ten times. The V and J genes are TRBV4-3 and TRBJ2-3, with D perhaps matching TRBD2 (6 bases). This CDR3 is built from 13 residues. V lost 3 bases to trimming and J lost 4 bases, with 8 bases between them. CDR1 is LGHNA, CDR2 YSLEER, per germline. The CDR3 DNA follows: TGCGCCAGCAGCCACCGGGGGTCAGATACGCAGTATTTT. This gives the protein CASSHRGSDTQYF.

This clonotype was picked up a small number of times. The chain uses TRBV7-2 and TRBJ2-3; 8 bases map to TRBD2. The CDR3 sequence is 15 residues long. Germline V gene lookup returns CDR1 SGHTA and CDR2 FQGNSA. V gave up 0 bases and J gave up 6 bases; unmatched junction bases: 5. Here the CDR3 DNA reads TGTGCCAGCAGCTTAGCTAGCGGGGTTCAGGATACGCAGTATTTT. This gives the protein CASSLASGVQDTQYF.

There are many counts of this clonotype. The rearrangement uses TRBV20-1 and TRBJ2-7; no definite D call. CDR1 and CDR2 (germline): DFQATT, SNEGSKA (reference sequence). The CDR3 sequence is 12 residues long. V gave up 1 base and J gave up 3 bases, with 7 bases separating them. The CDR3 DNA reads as TGCAGTGCTAGAGTACAAAACTACGAGCAGTACTTC. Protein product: CSARVQNYEQYF.

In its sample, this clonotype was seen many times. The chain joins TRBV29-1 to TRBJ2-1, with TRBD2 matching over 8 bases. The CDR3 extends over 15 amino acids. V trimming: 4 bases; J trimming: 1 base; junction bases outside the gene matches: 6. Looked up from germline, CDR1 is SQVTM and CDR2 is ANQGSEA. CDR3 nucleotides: TGCAGCGTTGGACGGCGGGAGGATTCCTACAATGAGCAGTTCTTC. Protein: CSVGRREDSYNEQFF.

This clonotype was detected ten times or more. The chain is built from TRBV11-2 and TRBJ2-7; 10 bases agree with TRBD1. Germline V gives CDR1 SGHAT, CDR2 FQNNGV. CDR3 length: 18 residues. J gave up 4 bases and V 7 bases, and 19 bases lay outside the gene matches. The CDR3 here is CASTPSGRPGQGRYEQYF. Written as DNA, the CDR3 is TGTGCCAGCACCCCGTCCGGGCGCCCGGGACAGGGGAGGTACGAGCAGTACTTC.

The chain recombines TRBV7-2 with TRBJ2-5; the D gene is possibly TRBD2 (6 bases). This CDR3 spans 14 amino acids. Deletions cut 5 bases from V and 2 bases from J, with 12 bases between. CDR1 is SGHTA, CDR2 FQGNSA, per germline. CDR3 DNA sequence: TGTGCCAGCAGCCCGGGACTTAAGCAAGAGACCCAGTACTTC. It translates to CASSPGLKQETQYF. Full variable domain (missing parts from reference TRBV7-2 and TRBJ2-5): GAGVSQSPSNKVTEKGKDVELRCDPISGHTALYWYRQSLGQGLEFLIYFQGNSAPDKSGLPSDRFSAERTGGSVSTLTIQRTQQEDSAVYLCASSPGLKQETQYFGPGTRLLVL.

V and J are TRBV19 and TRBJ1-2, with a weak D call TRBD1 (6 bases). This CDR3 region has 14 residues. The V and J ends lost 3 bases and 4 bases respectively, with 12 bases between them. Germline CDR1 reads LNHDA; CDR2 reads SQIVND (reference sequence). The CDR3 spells CASSIPGTSYGYTF. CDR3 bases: TGTGCCAGTAGTATTCCCGGGACATCCTATGGCTACACCTTC.

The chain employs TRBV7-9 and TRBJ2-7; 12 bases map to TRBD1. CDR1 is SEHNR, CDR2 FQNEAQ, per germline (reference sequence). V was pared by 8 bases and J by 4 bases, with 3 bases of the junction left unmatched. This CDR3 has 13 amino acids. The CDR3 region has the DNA TGTGCCAGCGGGACAGGGGGCGGGTACGAGCAGTACTTC. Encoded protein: CASGTGGGYEQYF.

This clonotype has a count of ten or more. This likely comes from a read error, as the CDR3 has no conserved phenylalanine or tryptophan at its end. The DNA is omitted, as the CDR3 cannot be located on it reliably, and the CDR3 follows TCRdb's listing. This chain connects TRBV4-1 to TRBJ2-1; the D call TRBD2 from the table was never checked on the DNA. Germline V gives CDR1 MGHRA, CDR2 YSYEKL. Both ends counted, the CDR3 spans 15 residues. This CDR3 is CASSHPEGASGPPLL.

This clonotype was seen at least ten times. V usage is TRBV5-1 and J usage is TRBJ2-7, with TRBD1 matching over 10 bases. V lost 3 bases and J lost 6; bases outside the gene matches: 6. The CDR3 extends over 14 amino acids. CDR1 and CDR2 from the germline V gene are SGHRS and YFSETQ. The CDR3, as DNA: TGCGCCAGCAGCTCTGGACAGGGGGGCGCCGAGCAGTACTTC. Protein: CASSSGQGGAEQYF.

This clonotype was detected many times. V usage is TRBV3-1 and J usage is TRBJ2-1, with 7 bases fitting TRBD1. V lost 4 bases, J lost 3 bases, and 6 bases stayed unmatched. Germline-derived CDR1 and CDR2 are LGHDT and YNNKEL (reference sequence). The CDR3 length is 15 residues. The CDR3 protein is CASSPRAGGYNEQFF. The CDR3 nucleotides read TGTGCCAGCAGCCCCCGGGCAGGGGGCTACAATGAGCAGTTCTTC.

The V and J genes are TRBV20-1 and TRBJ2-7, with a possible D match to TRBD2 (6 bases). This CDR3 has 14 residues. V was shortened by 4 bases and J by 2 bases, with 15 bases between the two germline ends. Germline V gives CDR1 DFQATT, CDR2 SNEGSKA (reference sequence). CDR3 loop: CSATPGTWAYEQYF. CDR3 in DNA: TGCAGTGCTACCCCCGGGACTTGGGCCTACGAGCAGTACTTC.

CDR3 amino acids: CASSFARLITGELFF. The DNA for the CDR3 is TGTGCCAGCAGCTTTGCTAGATTGATCACCGGGGAGCTGTTTTTT. The genes are TRBV11-2 and TRBJ2-2; D uncertain. Between the trimmed V and J ends, which lost 3 bases and 4 bases, there was a span of 12 bases. Germline assignment: CDR1 SGHAT and CDR2 FQNNGV. The CDR3 is 15 amino acids.